This TCR beta chain was captured by sequencing in a study of T-cell reconstitution after alpha-beta-depleted transplantation in children. Study-level results: It was newly produced T cells that mostly accounted for T-cell counts and diversity one year after transplant.

This clonotype showed up many times. The antigen is undetermined. Trimming took off 6 bases at V and 4 bases at J, with 12 bases between the two ends. The CDR3 is 13 amino acids. Per the germline V gene, CDR1 is DFQATT and CDR2 is SNEGSKA (reference sequence). The authors prepared the TCRbeta library with unique molecular identifiers. TCRdb reprocessed the PCR reads via MiXCR and lists one record per CDR3 protein. Of 250,000 to 300,000 distinct CDR3 sequences listed, approximately 7.3% are singletons. This clonotype was sampled from a female patient aged 2-15 years who had a stem cell transplant for Fanconi anemia, so the T cells may come from the graft donor. The input for sequencing was peripheral blood, taken 360 days after TCRalphabeta/CD19-depleted stem cell transplant. The chain links TRBV20-1 to TRBJ1-4, with D possibly matching TRBD1 (5 bases). The CDR3 reads CSAETEVNEKLFF. The DNA of the CDR3 is TGCAGTGCGGAGACAGAGGTTAATGAAAAACTGTTTTTT.